The following is a T cell receptor beta chain sequence with its context. The sample belongs to a study of blood T cell repertoires in COVID-19. Study as a whole: Acute and convalescent COVID-19 samples came from the United States, Italy and Spain. Sample material is recorded as cDNA or gDNA derived from T cells, B-cell-depleted T cells, or PBMCs.

In the authors' workflow: Quantification of nucleated cells was approximated via reference gene primer amplification. Clones were sequenced by immunoSEQ multiplex PCR, and TCRdb holds only the in-frame ones, with some missing. V and J calls and clone size are copied from that table; D and trimming were computed from the DNA. The data show approximately 260,000 clones, 86% seen once. CDR3 length: 16 amino acids. The J segment lost 0 bases and the V segment lost 4 bases, leaving 4 bases of the junction unmatched. The germline CDR1 and CDR2 sequences are SGHRS and YFSETQ. The material sequenced was peripheral blood. V and J are TRBV5-1 and TRBJ2-6, with 7 bases that match TRBD1. The TCR sequence derives from a man in his late teens or twenties with active or convalescent COVID-19. CDR3 in DNA: TGCGCCAGCAGCACGGGACAGTTCTCTGGGGCCAACGTCCTGACTTTC. It specifies CASSTGQFSGANVLTF.